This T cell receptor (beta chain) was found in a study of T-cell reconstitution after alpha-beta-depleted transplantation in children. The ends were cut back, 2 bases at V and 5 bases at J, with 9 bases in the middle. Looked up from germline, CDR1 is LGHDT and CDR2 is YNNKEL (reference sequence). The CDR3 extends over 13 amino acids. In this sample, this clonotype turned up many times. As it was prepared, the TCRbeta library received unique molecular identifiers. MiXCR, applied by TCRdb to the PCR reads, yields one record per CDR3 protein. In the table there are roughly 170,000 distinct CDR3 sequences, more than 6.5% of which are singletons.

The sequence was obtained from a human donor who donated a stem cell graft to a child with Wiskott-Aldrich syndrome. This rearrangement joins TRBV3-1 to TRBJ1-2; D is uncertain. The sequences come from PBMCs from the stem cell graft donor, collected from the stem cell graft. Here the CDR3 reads CASSQTRDYGYTF. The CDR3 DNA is TGTGCCAGCAGCCAAACGCGTGATTATGGCTACACCTTC.